The entry below gives a single T cell receptor (beta chain) sequence along with its context. This clone came up once. No antigen is known for it. This is a mouse receptor, so gene names and germline sequences are those of the mouse. The read terminates 1 residue ahead of where the CDR3 ends, so the germline J gene completes it. Library preparation employed the immunoSEQ multiplex PCR assay. Adaptive Biotechnologies performed TCRbeta CDR3 sequencing at survey depth and reported CDR3 sequences, V/J genes, productive frequency, and template counts. TCR beta CDR3 regions were amplified from genomic DNA instead of RNA. The original methods were these. Jensen-Shannon divergence was used to quantify pairwise repertoire overlap between tissues, with a value of 1 meaning complete divergence and a value of 0 meaning identical repertoires. Tissues were clustered by single-linkage agglomerative hierarchical clustering of pairwise JSD values and displayed as dendrograms. GLIPH2 was applied to all patient samples using simulation_depth 1000, kmer_min_depth 3, and cdr3_length_cutoff 8, and only groups with more than two unique CDR3s were retained. A standardized tissue-overlap score was calculated by extrapolating Jaccard GLIPH-group overlap across patients to a standard repertoire size of 1000 clones. To look at how diversity was associated with clinical or experimental variables, linear mixed-effect models were used, with tissue treated as a fixed effect and individual treated as a random effect. TCRdb limited this immuneACCESS table to in-frame rearrangements with V and J called. A share of clones is missing; checked studies link under half to unresolved V genes, and the rest is unexplained. V, J and clone size derive from that table, while D and trimming were established from the DNA sequence. The sample table lists some 6,600 clones, more than 45% of them with a count of one. 6.5% to 10% of the sample is in the top ten clones.

The time point label, as the study defines it: mouse harvest day 7 after allogeneic transplant. Mouse grafts combined 10^7 T-cell-depleted bone marrow cells with 10^6 splenic CD5+ T cells, given via tail vein injection. Mouse GVHD was modeled in a major MHC-mismatch B6 (H2b) into BALB/c (H2d) model, with tissues profiled at day 7 or 14. On day 7 or 14 post-transplant, mouse tissues and retro-orbital blood were harvested with separate sterile tools for each animal, and livers were flushed before harvest. Before genomic DNA isolation with the DNeasy Blood & Tissue Kit, mouse tissues were minced using razor blades in buffered saline. The sample is drawn from a study of tissue T cells after allogeneic stem cell transplantation (dated by TCRdb to between 2022 and 2023). About the study as a whole: The study profiled TCR beta repertoires across many tissues from research autopsies of patients with and without GVHD, plus mouse models of GVHD. The human arm was a prospective observational study without blinding or randomization.

Findings and caveats that apply to the study as a whole: In both patients and mice, T cells from blood and spleen covered only a limited part of the TCR repertoire found in tissues. Within patients, how anatomically similar the tissues were was a key factor in shaping TCR repertoire composition, regardless of disease or transplant status. Only a few T cell clones appeared in more than one patient, yet motif-based clustering showed tissue-specific repertoire signatures that were shared between patients. Which tissue TCRs were alloreactive or antigen-specific was not determined in the study, and some clones might have been persisting host cells. The patient cohort was small and varied clinically, and sampling depth was recognized as a limitation.

Taken from the germline V gene, the CDR1 and CDR2 loops are GKSSPN and SITVG. There are 13 amino acids in the CDR3, from cysteine to phenylalanine inclusive. Sequencing covers 36 bases of the CDR3, shown here with the frame starting at base 1. V sheds 0 bases and J sheds 6 bases, leaving 12 bases between their ends. This clonotype was sampled from a female BALB/c mouse given C57BL/6 T cells with graft-versus-host disease after an allogeneic hematopoietic cell transplant. The sample was lymph node tissue. Recombination joined TRBV31 with TRBJ2-7; TRBD2 is possibly the D segment (7 matching bases). CDR3 sequence: CAWSLERGGEQYF. CDR3 DNA, as far as it was read: TGTGCCTGGAGTCTAGAAAGGGGGGGTGAACAGTAC.